A single sample is the source of the 19 T cell receptor beta chains below, sequenced in a study of blood T cells in healthy people across ages. With a J-beta primer mix and a sample-barcoded 5' primer, a second PCR ran about 7 to 12 cycles. TCRdb redid the calling of the 5' RACE reads with MiXCR, one entry per CDR3 protein. The sample lists hundreds of thousands of distinct CDR3 sequences, 35% to 50% seen once, with about 30% in the top ten. The sample was blood. The receptors originated from an older man in good health.

The CDR3, as DNA: TGTGCCAGCAGCTCAACAGGGTCTAACTATGGCTACACCTTC. This codes for CASSSTGSNYGYTF. This rearrangement joins TRBV7-2 to TRBJ1-2, with a weak D call TRBD1 (6 bases). Germline CDR1 is SGHTA and CDR2 is FQGNSA. V lost 4 bases and J 0 bases, leaving 9 bases between the germline ends. The CDR3 is made up of 14 amino acids. Full variable domain (missing parts from reference TRBV7-2 and TRBJ1-2): GAGVSQSPSNKVTEKGKDVELRCDPISGHTALYWYRQSLGQGLEFLIYFQGNSAPDKSGLPSDRFSAERTGGSVSTLTIQRTQQEDSAVYLCASSSTGSNYGYTFGSGTRLTVV.

There are a few counts of this clonotype. The V call is TRBV20-1, the J call TRBJ1-5; TRBD1 aligns across 7 bases. The CDR3 sequence is 15 residues long. V lost 6 bases to trimming and J lost 0 bases; unmatched junction nucleotides: 8. Germline values: CDR1 DFQATT, CDR2 SNEGSKA (reference sequence). The CDR3 is CSATNRGYSNQPQHF. The CDR3 nucleotides are TGCAGTGCCACCAACAGGGGTTATAGCAATCAGCCCCAGCATTTT.

In its sample, this clonotype was seen many times. This chain joins TRBV29-1 and TRBJ2-1; D might be TRBD1 (5 bases). V lost 1 base to trimming and J lost 10 bases, with 8 bases between them. This CDR3 contains 11 residues. CDR1 and CDR2 from the germline V gene are SQVTM and ANQGSEA. In nucleotides, the CDR3 is TGCAGCGTTGAAGTTAAGGGGGAGCAGTTCTTC. Its translation is CSVEVKGEQFF.

J is TRBJ2-1 and V is TRBV11-2; D possibly corresponds to TRBD1 (5 bases). Germline V gives CDR1 SGHAT, CDR2 FQNNGV. The CDR3 covers 15 residues. Between the trimmed V and J ends, which lost 1 base and 4 bases, there was a span of 11 bases. CDR3 amino acids: CASSLGKGPYNEQFF. Written as DNA, the CDR3 is TGTGCCAGCAGCTTAGGAAAGGGGCCTTACAATGAGCAGTTCTTC. Supplemented by reference TRBV11-2 and TRBJ2-1, the full variable domain reads EAGVAQSPRYKIIEKRQSVAFWCNPISGHATLYWYQQILGQGPKLLIQFQNNGVVDDSQLPKDRFSAERLKGVDSTLKIQPAKLEDSAVYLCASSLGKGPYNEQFFGPGTRLTVL.

This sequence joins TRBV6-5 and TRBJ2-1; TRBD1 aligns across 10 bases. The CDR3 totals 14 residues. V lost 5 bases to trimming and J lost 7 bases; unmatched junction nucleotides: 5. The germline V gene encodes CDR1 MNHEY and CDR2 SVGAGI. As DNA, the CDR3 is TGTGCCAGCAGTAACCGGGACAGGGGTAATGAGCAGTTCTTC. Protein: CASSNRDRGNEQFF.

As to this clonotype: A single base separates this from a much larger clone, so it may be a read error. V usage is TRBV29-1 and J usage is TRBJ2-4, with TRBD1 matching over 10 bases. There are 12 residues in the CDR3. Unmatched junction bases numbered 10, after V lost 7 bases and J lost 13 bases. Germline V gene sequence: CDR1 SQVTM, CDR2 ANQGSEA. The CDR3 sequence: CSARQGAYKQYF. In DNA form, the CDR3 reads TGCAGCGCCAGACAGGGGGCTTACAAGCAGTACTTC.

Turning to this clonotype: At one boundary the junction diverges from the germline segment, which might be a read error. The chain carries TRBV7-9 and TRBJ2-7, with D tentatively TRBD1 or TRBD2 (5 bases each). CDR1 is SEHNR, CDR2 FQNEAQ, per germline (reference sequence). The CDR3 has 15 residues. Here the CDR3 DNA reads TGTGCCAACAGCTTGGCAACAGGACTCACCTACGAGCAGTACTTC. Protein sequence: CANSLATGLTYEQYF.

The chain employs TRBV7-2 and TRBJ1-6; TRBD1 matches 9 bases. Germline trimming cut 4 bases from V and 10 bases from J; bases unmatched to any gene: 17. Germline V gene lookup returns CDR1 SGHTA and CDR2 FQGNSA. The CDR3 has 18 residues. The CDR3 nucleotides are TGTGCCAGCAGCTGGGGATACCGGGACAGGGAAGGAGGCTCACCCCTCCACTTT. It translates to CASSWGYRDREGGSPLHF.

The V and J genes are TRBV3-1 and TRBJ2-7, with D possibly matching TRBD1 (5 bases). Germline CDR1 LGHDT, CDR2 YNNKEL (reference sequence). Trimming removed 0 bases from V and 5 bases from J, with 14 bases in between. The CDR3 is made up of 15 amino acids. The CDR3 loop reads CASSQDTGHGHEQYF. As DNA, the CDR3 is TGTGCCAGCAGCCAAGATACAGGACATGGCCACGAGCAGTACTTC.

The chain has TRBV6-2 or TRBV6-3 and TRBJ2-3; a weak D match, TRBD1 (5 bases). This CDR3 has 17 amino acids. Between the trimmed V and J ends, which lost 6 bases and 3 bases, there was a span of 22 bases. Looked up from germline, CDR1 is MNHEY and CDR2 is SVGEGT. The CDR3 nucleotides are TGTGCCAGCAGCCAAAATTACAGGTCCATTGGTACAGATACGCAGTATTTT. Protein sequence: CASSQNYRSIGTDTQYF.

This clonotype was seen many times. The chain employs TRBV4-3 and TRBJ1-5; 9 nucleotides match TRBD1. Germline V gene lookup returns CDR1 LGHNA and CDR2 YSLEER. With V trimmed by 0 bases and J by 5 bases, 2 bases remained unmatched. The CDR3 is 15 amino acids. CDR3 amino acids: CASSQEQGAYQPQHF. CDR3 coding DNA: TGCGCCAGCAGCCAAGAACAGGGGGCCTATCAGCCCCAGCATTTT.

This chain joins TRBV12-3 or TRBV12-4 and TRBJ2-1; 11 nucleotides line up with TRBD2. The J segment lost 7 bases and the V segment lost 5 bases, leaving 4 bases of the junction unmatched. The CDR3 covers 14 residues. The CDR3 protein is CASSISGRGNEQFF. The CDR3 nucleotides read TGTGCCAGCAGTATTAGCGGGAGGGGGAATGAGCAGTTCTTC.

With regard to this clonotype: The junction and the germline gene differ at one end; a read error may be behind it. This sequence joins TRBV5-4 and TRBJ2-2; D is unresolved. The CDR3 totals 13 residues. The V gene's germline CDR1 is SGHNT and CDR2 YYREEE (reference sequence). CDR3 sequence reads: CAGSLPSRAELFF. Written as DNA, the CDR3 is TGTGCCGGCAGCTTGCCCAGTCGCGCGGAGCTGTTTTTT. Full variable domain (outside the CDR3, taken from reference TRBV5-4 and TRBJ2-2): ETGVTQSPTHLIKTRGQQVTLRCSSQSGHNTVSWYQQALGQGPQFIFQYYREEENGRGNFPPRFSGLQFPNYSSELNVNALELDDSALYLCAGSLPSRAELFFGEGSRLTVL.

This clonotype was observed a few times. The rearrangement links TRBV9 to TRBJ1-4; 7 bases fit TRBD1. There are 15 residues in the CDR3. Germline CDR1 is SGDLS and CDR2 is YYNGEE. V lost 3 bases, J lost 5 bases, and 7 bases stayed unmatched. The CDR3 region has the DNA TGTGCCAGCAGCGCCATGGGACAGTCAAATGAAAAACTGTTTTTT. This codes for CASSAMGQSNEKLFF.

The rearrangement links TRBV7-2 to TRBJ2-3; TRBD2 agrees at 15 bases. The CDR3 spans 19 residues. Germline loops: CDR1 SGHTA, CDR2 FQGNSA. V was clipped by 4 bases and J by 3 bases; unmatched bases: 11. The CDR3 here is CASSSPGLAGGLATDTQYF. CDR3 DNA: TGTGCCAGCAGCTCACCGGGACTAGCGGGAGGTCTGGCTACAGATACGCAGTATTTT.

The chain employs TRBV7-9 and TRBJ1-2, with TRBD1 identical over 11 bases. Per germline, CDR1 SEHNR and CDR2 FQNEAQ (reference sequence). This CDR3 has 14 residues. The junction had 4 bases not matched to a gene; V was cut back by 3 bases and J by 7 bases. The CDR3 is CASSFGQGAGGYTF. CDR3 bases: TGTGCCAGCAGCTTCGGACAGGGGGCGGGTGGCTACACCTTC.

The chain employs TRBV20-1 and TRBJ1-1; 8 bases are a match to TRBD1. Trimming cost V 6 bases and J 8 bases; bases outside gene matches: 8. There are 12 residues in the CDR3. Germline V gene sequence: CDR1 DFQATT, CDR2 SNEGSKA (reference sequence). The CDR3 here is CSAELGQVEAFF. In DNA, the CDR3 is TGCAGTGCAGAACTGGGACAGGTGGAAGCTTTCTTT.

To note about this clonotype: A much larger clone differs by one base, so this may be a read error. The chain has TRBV5-1 and TRBJ1-2, with 7 positions matching TRBD1. V shed 4 bases, J shed 4 bases, and the junction held 4 bases outside the gene matches. Germline lookup yields CDR1 SGHRS and CDR2 YFSETQ. The CDR3 is 13 amino acids. The CDR3 DNA reads TGCGCCAGCAGCCCGGGACAGACCTATGGCTACACCTTC. Translation: CASSPGQTYGYTF.

This clonotype was seen a few times. The chain combines TRBV20-1 with TRBJ1-5; D perhaps matches TRBD1 (6 bases). CDR1 is DFQATT and CDR2 is SNEGSKA in the germline V gene (reference sequence). V lost 3 bases and J lost 8, with 14 bases in between. This CDR3 is built from 13 residues. The CDR3 region has the DNA TGCAGTGCTAGCCGAACTAGGGGGGAGCCCCAGCATTTT. Protein product: CSASRTRGEPQHF.